These 10 T cell receptor beta chains originate from one sample sequenced in a study of CD8 T cells in Susac syndrome. About 0.45 to 1 ug RNA was reverse transcribed with random hexamers. TCRdb fed the immunoSEQ multiplex PCR reads into MiXCR, producing one record per CDR3 protein. The data show 140,000 to 150,000 distinct CDR3 sequences, approximately 94% seen once. Sequencing was performed on CD4+ T cells from PBMCs. These receptors came from a human donor in good health.

This chain joins TRBV2 and TRBJ2-3, with 8 bases lining up with TRBD1. The CDR3 spans 15 residues. Germline-derived CDR1 and CDR2 are SNHLY and FYNNEI. The J segment lost 3 bases and the V segment lost 3 bases, leaving 5 bases of the junction unmatched. The CDR3 sequence is CASSDRTGSTDTQYF. In DNA, the CDR3 is TGTGCCAGCAGTGATCGGACAGGGAGTACAGATACGCAGTATTTT.

The chain carries TRBV18 and TRBJ2-1; D gene uncertain. Trimming took 6 bases from V and 7 from J, leaving 13 bases between them. Germline V gene lookup returns CDR1 KGHSH and CDR2 LQKENI. This CDR3 is 13 amino acids long. CDR3 sequence: CASSSAPGNEQFF. Written as DNA, the CDR3 is TGTGCCAGCTCCTCAGCTCCAGGAAATGAGCAGTTCTTC.

The V and J genes are TRBV7-8 and TRBJ1-1; D is perhaps TRBD1 (6 bases). V lost 5 bases, J lost 3 bases, and 16 bases lay in between. Germline CDR1 and CDR2: SGHVS and FQNEAQ. This CDR3 has 15 amino acids. CDR3 amino acids: CASSPDRVIDTEAFF. The CDR3 nucleotides are TGTGCCAGCAGCCCGGACAGAGTAATAGACACTGAAGCTTTCTTT.

The genes are TRBV6-5 and TRBJ2-1, with D possibly being TRBD2 (5 bases). The CDR3 totals 14 residues. The ends were cut back, 5 bases at V and 7 bases at J, with 15 bases in the middle. Germline V CDR1 and CDR2: MNHEY, SVGAGI. The CDR3 loop reads CASSAPSKLNEQFF. In DNA, the CDR3 is TGTGCCAGCAGTGCCCCTAGCAAACTTAATGAGCAGTTCTTC.

The chain links TRBV14 to TRBJ2-7, with TRBD1 as a possible D gene (6 bases). Per the germline V gene, CDR1 is SGHDN and CDR2 is FVKESK. The V gene lost 0 bases and the J gene lost 4 bases, with 13 bases spanning the gap. The CDR3 is 15 residues long. The CDR3, as DNA: TGTGCCAGCAGCCAAGATCGCGACAGGTTTTACGAGCAGTACTTC. Translated, it gives CASSQDRDRFYEQYF.

The chain is built from TRBV9 and TRBJ2-7; 11 bases map to TRBD2. The CDR3 extends over 14 amino acids. Trimming took 5 bases from V and 8 from J; bases not matched to a gene: 9. Germline CDR1 SGDLS, CDR2 YYNGEE. The CDR3: CASSLQTSGSKQYF. CDR3 coding DNA: TGTGCCAGCAGTCTTCAAACTAGCGGGAGCAAGCAGTACTTC.

This sequence joins TRBV15 and TRBJ1-1; no reliable D call. The V gene lost 1 base and the J gene lost 2 bases, with 8 bases spanning the gap. This CDR3 spans 14 amino acids. The germline V gene encodes CDR1 LNHNV and CDR2 YYDKDF (reference sequence). For the CDR3, the DNA is TGTGCCACCAGCAGAGCTCCGGGAAACACTGAAGCTTTCTTT. Amino acid sequence: CATSRAPGNTEAFF.

The rearrangement links TRBV13 to TRBJ1-1, with D uncertain. Germline assignment: CDR1 PRHDT and CDR2 FYEKMQ (reference sequence). The V end lost 0 bases, the J end lost 7 bases, and 18 bases lay between the germline ends. This CDR3 is built from 16 residues. The CDR3 DNA reads TGTGCCAGCAGCTTAGGCCTTAAAGCGGCTGGAGGTGAAGCTTTCTTT. Translating gives CASSLGLKAAGGEAFF.

The J gene is TRBJ1-5, the V gene TRBV6-1; D unclear. The CDR3 contains 12 residues. The germline CDR1 and CDR2 sequences are MNHNS and SASEGT. V was pared by 3 bases and J by 5 bases, with 5 bases between. CDR3 loop: CASSEWDQPQHF. CDR3 coding DNA: TGTGCCAGCAGTGAGTGGGATCAGCCCCAGCATTTT.

This chain links TRBV9 with TRBJ2-7; D call uncertain. CDR3 length: 14 residues. The V end lost 0 bases, the J end lost 3 bases, and 10 bases lay between the germline ends. Germline V CDR1 and CDR2: SGDLS, YYNGEE. The CDR3 coding sequence is TGTGCCAGCAGCGTAGACCCGGGCGGCTACGAGCAGTACTTC. Translation gives CASSVDPGGYEQYF.